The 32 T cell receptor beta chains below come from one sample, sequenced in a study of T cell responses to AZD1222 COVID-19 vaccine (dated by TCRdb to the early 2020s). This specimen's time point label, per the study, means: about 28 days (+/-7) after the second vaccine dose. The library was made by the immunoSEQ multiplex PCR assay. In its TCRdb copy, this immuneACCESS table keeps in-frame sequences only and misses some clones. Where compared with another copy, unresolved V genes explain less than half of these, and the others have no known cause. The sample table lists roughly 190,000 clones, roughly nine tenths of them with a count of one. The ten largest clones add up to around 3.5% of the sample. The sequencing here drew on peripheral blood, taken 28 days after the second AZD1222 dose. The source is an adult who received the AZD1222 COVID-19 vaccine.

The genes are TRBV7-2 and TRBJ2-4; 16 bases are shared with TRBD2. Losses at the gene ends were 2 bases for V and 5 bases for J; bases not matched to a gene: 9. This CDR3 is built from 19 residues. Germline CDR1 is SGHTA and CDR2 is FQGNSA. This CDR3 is CASSLNPGTSGRVQNIQYF. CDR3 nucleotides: TGTGCCAGCAGCTTAAACCCCGGGACTAGCGGGAGGGTCCAAAACATTCAGTACTTC. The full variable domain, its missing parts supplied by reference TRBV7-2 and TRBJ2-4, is GAGVSQSPSNKVTEKGKDVELRCDPISGHTALYWYRQSLGQGLEFLIYFQGNSAPDKSGLPSDRFSAERTGGSVSTLTIQRTQQEDSAVYLCASSLNPGTSGRVQNIQYFGAGTRLSVL.

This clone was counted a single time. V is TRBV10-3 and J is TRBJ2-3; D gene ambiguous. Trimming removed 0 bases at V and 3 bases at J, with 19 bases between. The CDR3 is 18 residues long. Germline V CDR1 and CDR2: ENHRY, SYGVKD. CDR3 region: CAISESIPRGPRTDTQYF. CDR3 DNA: TGTGCCATCAGTGAGTCGATACCGCGAGGCCCGCGGACAGATACGCAGTATTTT.

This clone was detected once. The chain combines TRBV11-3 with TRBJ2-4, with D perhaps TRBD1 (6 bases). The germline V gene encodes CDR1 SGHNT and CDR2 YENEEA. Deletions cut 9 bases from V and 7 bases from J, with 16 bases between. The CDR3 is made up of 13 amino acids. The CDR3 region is CASEGGSLNIQYF. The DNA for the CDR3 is TGTGCCAGTGAAGGGGGAAGCTTGAACATTCAGTACTTC.

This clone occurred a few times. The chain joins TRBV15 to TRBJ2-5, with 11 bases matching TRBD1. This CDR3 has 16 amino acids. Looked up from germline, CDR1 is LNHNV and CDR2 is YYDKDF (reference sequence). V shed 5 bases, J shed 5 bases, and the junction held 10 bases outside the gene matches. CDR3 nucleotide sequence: TGTGCCACCAGCGGGTCGGACAGGGGGCTGGGGGAGACCCAGTACTTC. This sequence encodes CATSGSDRGLGETQYF.

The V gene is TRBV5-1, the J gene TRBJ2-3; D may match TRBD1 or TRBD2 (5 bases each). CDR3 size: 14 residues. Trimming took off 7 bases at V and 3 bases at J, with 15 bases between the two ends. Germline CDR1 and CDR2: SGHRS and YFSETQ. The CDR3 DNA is TGCGCCAGCGCCCCGGGACGGCTAACAGATACGCAGTATTTT. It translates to CASAPGRLTDTQYF.

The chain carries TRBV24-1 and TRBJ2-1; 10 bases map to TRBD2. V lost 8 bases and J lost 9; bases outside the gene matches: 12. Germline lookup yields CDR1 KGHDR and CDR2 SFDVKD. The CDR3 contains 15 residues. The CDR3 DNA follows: TGTGCCACCACGCCATCTAGCGGGAGTTCGGTTGAGCAGTTCTTC. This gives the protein CATTPSSGSSVEQFF.

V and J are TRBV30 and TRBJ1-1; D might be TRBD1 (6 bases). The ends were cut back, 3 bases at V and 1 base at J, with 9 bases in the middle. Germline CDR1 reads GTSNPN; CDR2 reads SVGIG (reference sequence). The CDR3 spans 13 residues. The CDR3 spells CAWRTGQNTEAFF. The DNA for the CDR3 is TGTGCCTGGAGGACGGGACAGAACACTGAAGCTTTCTTT.

This CDR3 is CSVQGAESPLHF. CDR3 in DNA: TGCAGCGTCCAGGGGGCAGAGTCACCCCTCCACTTT. J is TRBJ1-6 and V is TRBV29-1; 8 bases are shared with TRBD1. The trim removed 6 bases at V and 10 bases at J, leaving 5 bases unmatched. CDR3 length equals 12 residues. In germline, CDR1 is SQVTM, CDR2 ANQGSEA.

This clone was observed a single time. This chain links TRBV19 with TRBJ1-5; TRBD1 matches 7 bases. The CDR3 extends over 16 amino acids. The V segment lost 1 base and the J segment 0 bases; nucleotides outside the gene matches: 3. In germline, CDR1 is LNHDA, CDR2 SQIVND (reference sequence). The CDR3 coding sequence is TGTGCCAGTAGTATAGGACAGGGATATAGCAATCAGCCCCAGCATTTT. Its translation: CASSIGQGYSNQPQHF.

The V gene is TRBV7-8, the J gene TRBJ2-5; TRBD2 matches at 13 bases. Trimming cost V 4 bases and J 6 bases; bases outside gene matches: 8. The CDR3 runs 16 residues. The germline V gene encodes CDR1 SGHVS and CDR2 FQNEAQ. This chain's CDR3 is CASSSRRGLAGQTQYF. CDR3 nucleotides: TGTGCCAGCAGCTCCCGGCGGGGACTAGCGGGACAGACCCAGTACTTC.

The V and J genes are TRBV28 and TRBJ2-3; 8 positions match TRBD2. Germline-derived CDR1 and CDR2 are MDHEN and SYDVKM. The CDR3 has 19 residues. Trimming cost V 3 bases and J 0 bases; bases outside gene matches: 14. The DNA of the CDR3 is TGTGCCAGCAGTTTCATTCCTCGTGGGCTAGCGGGCAGCACAGATACGCAGTATTTT. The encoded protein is CASSFIPRGLAGSTDTQYF.

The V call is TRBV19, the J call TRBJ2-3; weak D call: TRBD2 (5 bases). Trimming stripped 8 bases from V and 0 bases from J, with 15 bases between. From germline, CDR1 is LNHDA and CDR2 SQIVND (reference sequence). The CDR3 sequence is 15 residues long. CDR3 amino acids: CASLRSGLSTDTQYF. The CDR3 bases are TGTGCCAGTCTGCGGAGCGGCCTTAGCACAGATACGCAGTATTTT.

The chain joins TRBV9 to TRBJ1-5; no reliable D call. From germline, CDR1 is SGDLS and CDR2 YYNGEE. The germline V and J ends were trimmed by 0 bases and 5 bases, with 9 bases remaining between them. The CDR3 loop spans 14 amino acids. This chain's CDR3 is CASSVGPGDQPQHF. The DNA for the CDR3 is TGTGCCAGCAGCGTAGGTCCGGGTGATCAGCCCCAGCATTTT.

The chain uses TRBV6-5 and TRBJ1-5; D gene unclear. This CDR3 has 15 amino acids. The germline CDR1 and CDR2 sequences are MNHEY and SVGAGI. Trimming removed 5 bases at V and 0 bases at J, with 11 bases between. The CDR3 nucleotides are TGTGCCAGCAGTCCAAGAGGTGGTAGCAATCAGCCCCAGCATTTT. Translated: CASSPRGGSNQPQHF.

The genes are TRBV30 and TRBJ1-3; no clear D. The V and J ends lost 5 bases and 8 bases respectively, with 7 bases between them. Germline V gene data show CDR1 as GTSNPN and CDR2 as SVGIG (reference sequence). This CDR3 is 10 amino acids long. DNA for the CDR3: TGTGCCTGGGGAGACGACACCATATATTTT. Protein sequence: CAWGDDTIYF.

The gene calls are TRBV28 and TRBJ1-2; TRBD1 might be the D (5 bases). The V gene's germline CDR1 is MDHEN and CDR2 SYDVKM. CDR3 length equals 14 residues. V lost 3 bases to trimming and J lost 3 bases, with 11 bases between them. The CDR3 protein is CASSFGHFYYGYTF. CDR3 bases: TGTGCCAGCAGTTTCGGACACTTCTACTATGGCTACACCTTC.

CDR3: CASSYSILAGVYEQYF. CDR3 DNA: TGTGCCAGCAGTTACTCGATACTAGCGGGGGTCTACGAGCAGTACTTC. The genes are TRBV6-5 and TRBJ2-7; 11 bases fit TRBD2. CDR1 is MNHEY, CDR2 SVGAGI, per germline. The CDR3 loop spans 16 amino acids. Trimming cost V 0 bases and J 3 bases; bases outside gene matches: 4.

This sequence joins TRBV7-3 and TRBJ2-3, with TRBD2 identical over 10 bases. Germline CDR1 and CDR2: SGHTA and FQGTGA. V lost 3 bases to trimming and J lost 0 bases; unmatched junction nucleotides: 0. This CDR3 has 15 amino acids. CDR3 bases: TGTGCCAGCAGCTTGACTAGCGGGAGCACAGATACGCAGTATTTT. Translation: CASSLTSGSTDTQYF.

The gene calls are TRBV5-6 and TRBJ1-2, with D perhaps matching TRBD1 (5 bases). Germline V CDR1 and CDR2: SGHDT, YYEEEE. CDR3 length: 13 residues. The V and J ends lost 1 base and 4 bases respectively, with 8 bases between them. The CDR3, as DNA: TGTGCCAGCAGCTTGCAGGGTACCTATGGCTACACCTTC. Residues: CASSLQGTYGYTF.

The CDR3 bases are TGTGCCAGTAGTATAACAGGGGCGGCTGGAAACACCATATATTTT. This sequence encodes CASSITGAAGNTIYF. The rearrangement links TRBV19 to TRBJ1-3; 7 bases line up with TRBD1. Germline V gives CDR1 LNHDA, CDR2 SQIVND (reference sequence). This CDR3 comprises 15 residues. V dropped 2 bases and J dropped 2; count of bases not matched to a gene: 3.

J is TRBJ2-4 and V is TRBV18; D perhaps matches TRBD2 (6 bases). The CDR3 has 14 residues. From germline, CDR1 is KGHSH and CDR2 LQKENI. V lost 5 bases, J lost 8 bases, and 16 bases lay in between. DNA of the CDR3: TGTGCCAGCTCAACAACGACACCGGGGGACATTCAGTACTTC. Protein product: CASSTTTPGDIQYF.

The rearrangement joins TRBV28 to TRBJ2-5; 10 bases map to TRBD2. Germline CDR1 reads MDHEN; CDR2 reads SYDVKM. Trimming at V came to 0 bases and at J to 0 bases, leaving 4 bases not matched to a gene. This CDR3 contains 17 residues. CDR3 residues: CASSLWTSGRHQETQYF. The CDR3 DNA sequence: TGTGCCAGCAGTTTATGGACTAGCGGGCGTCACCAAGAGACCCAGTACTTC.

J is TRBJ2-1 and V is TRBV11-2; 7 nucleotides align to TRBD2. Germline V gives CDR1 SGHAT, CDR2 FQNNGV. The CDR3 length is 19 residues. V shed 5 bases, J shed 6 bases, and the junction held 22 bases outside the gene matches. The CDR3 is CASSPGGSGTTRGVNEQFF. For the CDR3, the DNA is TGTGCCAGCAGCCCGGGTGGAAGCGGGACTACCCGGGGGGTCAATGAGCAGTTCTTC.

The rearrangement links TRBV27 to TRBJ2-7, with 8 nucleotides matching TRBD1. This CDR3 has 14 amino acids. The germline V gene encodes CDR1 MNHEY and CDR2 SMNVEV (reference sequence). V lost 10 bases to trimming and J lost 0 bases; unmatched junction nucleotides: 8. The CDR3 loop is CATSSGTGSYEQYF. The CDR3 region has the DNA TGTGCCACCTCCTCCGGGACAGGCTCCTACGAGCAGTACTTC.

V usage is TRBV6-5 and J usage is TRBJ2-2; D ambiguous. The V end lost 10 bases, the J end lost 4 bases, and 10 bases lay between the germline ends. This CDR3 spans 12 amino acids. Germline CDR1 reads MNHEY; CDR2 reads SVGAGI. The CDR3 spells CATTPVTGELFF. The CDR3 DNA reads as TGTGCCACCACCCCTGTCACCGGGGAGCTGTTTTTT.

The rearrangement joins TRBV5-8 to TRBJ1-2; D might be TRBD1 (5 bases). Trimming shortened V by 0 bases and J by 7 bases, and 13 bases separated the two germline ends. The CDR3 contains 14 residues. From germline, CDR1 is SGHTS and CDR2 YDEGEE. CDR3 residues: CASSLVRESGGYTF. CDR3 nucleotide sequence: TGTGCCAGCAGCTTGGTCAGGGAGTCTGGTGGCTACACCTTC.

The CDR3 DNA sequence: TGCGCCAGCAGCCAAGAGGCACTGAGGTCCGGGGAGACCCAGTACTTC. Translating gives CASSQEALRSGETQYF. The gene calls are TRBV4-1 and TRBJ2-5; D gene ambiguous. Between the trimmed V and J ends, which lost 0 bases and 5 bases, there was a span of 16 bases. Germline V gene lookup returns CDR1 MGHRA and CDR2 YSYEKL. The CDR3 extends over 16 amino acids.

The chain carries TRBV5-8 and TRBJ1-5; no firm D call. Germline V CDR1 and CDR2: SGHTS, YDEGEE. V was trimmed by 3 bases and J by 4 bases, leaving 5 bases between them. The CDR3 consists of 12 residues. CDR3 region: CASSWANQPQHF. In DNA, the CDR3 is TGTGCCAGCAGCTGGGCAAATCAGCCCCAGCATTTT.

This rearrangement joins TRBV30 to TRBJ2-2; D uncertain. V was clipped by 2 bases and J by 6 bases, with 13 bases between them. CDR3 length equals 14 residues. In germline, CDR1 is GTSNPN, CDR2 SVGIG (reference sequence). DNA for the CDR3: TGTGCCTGGAGTCCTGTAGAGGTTTCCGGGGAGCTGTTTTTT. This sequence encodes CAWSPVEVSGELFF. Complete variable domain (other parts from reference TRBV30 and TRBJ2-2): SQTIHQWPATLVQPVGSPLSLECTVEGTSNPNLYWYRQAAGRGLQLLFYSVGIGQISSEVPQNLSASRPQDRQFILSSKKLLLSDSGFYLCAWSPVEVSGELFFGEGSRLTVL.

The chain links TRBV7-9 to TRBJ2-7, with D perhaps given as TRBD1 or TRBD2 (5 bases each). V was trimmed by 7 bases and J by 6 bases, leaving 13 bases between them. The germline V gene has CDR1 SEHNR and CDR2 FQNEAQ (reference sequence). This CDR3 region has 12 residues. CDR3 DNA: TGTGCCAGCACCTGGGGACCTTCCGAGCAGTACTTC. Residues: CASTWGPSEQYF.

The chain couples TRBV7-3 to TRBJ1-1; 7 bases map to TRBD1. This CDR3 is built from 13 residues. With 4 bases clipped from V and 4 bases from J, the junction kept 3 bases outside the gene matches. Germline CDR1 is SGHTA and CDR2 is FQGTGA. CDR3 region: CASSSYRGTEAFF. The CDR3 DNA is TGTGCCAGCAGCTCCTACAGGGGCACTGAAGCTTTCTTT.

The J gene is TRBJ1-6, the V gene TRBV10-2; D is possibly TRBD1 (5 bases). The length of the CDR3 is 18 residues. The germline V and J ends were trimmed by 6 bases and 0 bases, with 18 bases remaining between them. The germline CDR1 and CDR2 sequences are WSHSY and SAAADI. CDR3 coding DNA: TGCGCCAGCAGGTCCTGGGAGGGACGGAGCTCCTATAATTCACCCCTCCACTTT. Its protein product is CASRSWEGRSSYNSPLHF.